These T cell receptor beta chains were read from a single sample in a study of shared clonotypes between healthy human individuals. The protocol was immunoSEQ multiplex PCR, while the TCRdb copy is restricted to in-frame clones and leaves out a portion. This sample has roughly 550,000 clones, with roughly 96% found just once. The material sequenced was naive CD8+ T cells sorted from blood. The receptor source for this set is a woman aged 30 to 39 in good health. The CDR3 runs from the conserved cysteine through the conserved F or W. A D gene is named only where the DNA matches it firmly. Only some rows state a clone size, as once, few, many or a class for expanded clones.

TRBJ2-7 | NA | TRBV11-2 | once | TGTGCCAGCAGCTTAGGATGGTCAGGAATGAGCTACGAGCAGTACTTC | CASSLGWSGMSYEQYF
TRBJ2-3 | NA | TRBV6-1 | NA | TGTGCCAGCAGCCCCGGGGCCACCGGGCCAGATACGCAGTATTTT | CASSPGATGPDTQYF
TRBJ2-7 | NA | TRBV6-5 | NA | TGTGCCAGCAGTTACTCGGGCCACTACGAGCAGTACTTC | CASSYSGHYEQYF
TRBJ2-7 | NA | TRBV11-2 | NA | TGTGCCAGCAGCTTAGCTTTGGGGGATATCGTCTCCTACGAGCAGTACTTC | CASSLALGDIVSYEQYF
TRBJ1-1 | NA | TRBV7-9 | NA | TGTGCCAGCAGCGTTGTTGGGGGCTCTGAAGCTTTCTTT | CASSVVGGSEAFF
TRBJ2-5 | TRBD1 | TRBV13 | NA | TGTGCCAGCAGCTCCTTCCGGGACAGGGGGCAGGAGACCCAGTACTTC | CASSSFRDRGQETQYF
TRBJ2-1 | TRBD2 | TRBV9 | NA | TGTGCCAGCAGCGTATGGGACTACCATGAGCAGTTCTTC | CASSVWDYHEQFF
TRBJ2-7 | TRBD1 | TRBV28 | NA | TGTGCCAGCAGCCTCGGACAGGGTTATGTCTACGAGCAGTACTTC | CASSLGQGYVYEQYF
TRBJ2-2 | NA | TRBV19 | NA | TGTGCCAGTGCGACCTCTAACACCGGGGAGCTGTTTTTT | CASATSNTGELFF
TRBJ1-3 | NA | TRBV18 | NA | TGTGCCAGCTCAACCGCCGGACCATTGCCGGACTCTGGAAACACCATATATTTT | CASSTAGPLPDSGNTIYF
TRBJ1-2 | TRBD1 | TRBV28 | NA | TGTGCCAGCAGTTTTTTCGCAGGGGGCTCGGATGGCTACACCTTC | CASSFFAGGSDGYTF